Described below is a single T cell receptor (beta chain) sequence and its context. The sample comes from a study of T-cell reconstitution after alpha-beta-depleted transplantation in children. Germline V gene sequence: CDR1 DFQATT, CDR2 SNEGSKA (reference sequence). The CDR3 is 15 amino acids. V was cut by 7 bases and J by 2 bases, with 19 bases left in between. Unique molecular identifiers were built into the TCRbeta library. Via MiXCR, TCRdb re-called the PCR reads, giving one row per CDR3 protein. The table records some 490,000 distinct CDR3 sequences, approximately 12% of them present only once. This rearrangement joins TRBV20-1 to TRBJ2-3; D possibly corresponds to TRBD2 (7 bases). The specimen comprised PBMCs from the stem cell graft donor, sampled from the stem cell graft. This TCR was recovered from a human donor who donated a stem cell graft to a child with combined immunodeficiency. The DNA for the CDR3 is TGCAGTGTAGGGGGTCCGGGGGGACTCACAGATACGCAGTATTTT. It yields the protein CSVGGPGGLTDTQYF.